This passage covers 19 T cell receptor beta chains from one sample sequenced in a study of cytomegalovirus exposure and HLA in healthy donors. Use of 60 Vbeta and 13 Jbeta primers characterized the PCR. TCRdb keeps only in-frame clones here, not all; method: immunoSEQ multiplex PCR. The sample includes about 140,000 clones, less than 85% seen only once; the top ten take roughly 2%. The sequenced sample was PBMCs. The receptors come from a woman aged 55-75 years in good health and CMV-seropositive.

The chain has TRBV6-6 and TRBJ2-7; 9 bases align to TRBD2. V lost 6 bases and J lost 1; bases outside the gene matches: 7. Germline V gene data show CDR1 as MNHNY and CDR2 as SVGAGI (reference sequence). The CDR3 covers 15 residues. In DNA form, the CDR3 reads TGTGCCAGCAGACGCTGGCGGGAGGGTTCCTACGAGCAGTACTTC. It is translated as CASRRWREGSYEQYF.

The chain has TRBV5-1 and TRBJ2-7; no reliable D call. CDR3 size: 14 residues. The germline V gene has CDR1 SGHRS and CDR2 YFSETQ. Trimming took 4 bases from V and 0 from J, leaving 11 bases between them. The chain's CDR3 is CASSPRSASYEQYF. CDR3 sequence (DNA): TGCGCCAGCAGCCCTAGGAGTGCCTCCTACGAGCAGTACTTC.

The CDR3 spells CASSAQDYGYTF. CDR3 DNA sequence: TGTGCCAGCAGTGCCCAGGACTATGGCTACACCTTC. The chain links TRBV2 to TRBJ1-2; D not certain. V was clipped by 4 bases and J by 3 bases, with 6 bases between them. Germline-derived CDR1 and CDR2 are SNHLY and FYNNEI. The CDR3 has 12 residues.

V usage is TRBV28 and J usage is TRBJ1-1; TRBD1 is a possible D gene (5 bases). The germline CDR1 and CDR2 sequences are MDHEN and SYDVKM. V was shortened by 7 bases and J by 4 bases, with 10 bases between the two germline ends. The CDR3 has 12 amino acids. CDR3 sequence (DNA): TGTGCCAGCACTTGGGGGGTCACTGAAGCTTTCTTT. Translation: CASTWGVTEAFF.

The V call is TRBV19, the J call TRBJ1-2; 10 bases agree with TRBD1. Looked up from germline, CDR1 is LNHDA and CDR2 is SQIVND (reference sequence). V shed 6 bases, J shed 8 bases, and the junction held 9 bases outside the gene matches. CDR3 size: 14 residues. The CDR3 coding sequence is TGTGCCAGTAGCGTCTCGGACAGGGGGAGAGGCTACACCTTC. Amino acid sequence: CASSVSDRGRGYTF.

The rearrangement joins TRBV2 to TRBJ2-1, with 7 bases matching TRBD1. J gave up 0 bases and V 7 bases, and 6 bases lay outside the gene matches. Germline CDR1 SNHLY, CDR2 FYNNEI. This CDR3 is 15 amino acids long. The CDR3 bases are TGTGCCAGCACCCCTTACAGGGGCTCCTACAATGAGCAGTTCTTC. This translates into CASTPYRGSYNEQFF.

Concerning this clone: Other DNA sequences from this sample encode an identical CDR3 as well. J is TRBJ1-1 and V is TRBV6-1, with D perhaps TRBD1 (6 bases). The germline V gene encodes CDR1 MNHNS and CDR2 SASEGT. V lost 0 bases and J lost 5, with 7 bases in between. The CDR3 has 13 amino acids. Here the CDR3 reads CASSEARGTEAFF. The DNA of the CDR3 is TGTGCCAGCAGTGAAGCCAGGGGAACTGAAGCTTTCTTT.

This chain connects TRBV5-4 to TRBJ2-2, with TRBD2 matching over 7 bases. Germline-derived CDR1 and CDR2 are SGHNT and YYREEE (reference sequence). This CDR3 is built from 14 residues. The ends lost 3 bases at V and 7 bases at J; junction bases unmatched: 6. The CDR3 region has the DNA TGTGCCAGCAGCTCCCCTGGGAGGGACGGGGAGCTGTTTTTT. Encoded protein: CASSSPGRDGELFF.

The V gene is TRBV29-1, the J gene TRBJ2-5; TRBD1 aligns across 8 bases. The V and J ends lost 8 bases and 3 bases, in that order; junction bases with no gene match: 5. The length of the CDR3 is 12 residues. Germline V gene sequence: CDR1 SQVTM, CDR2 ANQGSEA. CDR3 sequence: CSLGQAEETQYF. The DNA for the CDR3 is TGCAGCTTGGGACAGGCCGAAGAGACCCAGTACTTC.

The V gene is TRBV5-6, the J gene TRBJ2-3, with a tentative D call TRBD1 (6 bases). The CDR3 runs to 16 residues. Germline loops: CDR1 SGHDT, CDR2 YYEEEE. Trimming took off 0 bases at V and 0 bases at J, with 11 bases between the two ends. The CDR3 reads CASSLGRGGSTDTQYF. The CDR3 coding sequence is TGTGCCAGCAGCTTGGGTCGAGGGGGAAGCACAGATACGCAGTATTTT. The variable domain in full, completed from reference TRBV5-6 and TRBJ2-3, reads DAGVTQSPTHLIKTRGQQVTLRCSPKSGHDTVSWYQQALGQGPQFIFQYYEEEERQRGNFPDRFSGHQFPNYSSELNVNALLLGDSALYLCASSLGRGGSTDTQYFGPGTRLTVL.

The chain links TRBV5-1 to TRBJ1-2; 7 bases are shared with TRBD1. Germline-derived CDR1 and CDR2 are SGHRS and YFSETQ. The CDR3 consists of 12 residues. The V and J ends lost 2 bases and 6 bases, in that order; junction bases with no gene match: 1. In DNA, the CDR3 is TGCGCCAGCAGCTTACAGGGGAATGGCTACACCTTC. It is translated as CASSLQGNGYTF.

This chain links TRBV6-1 with TRBJ1-2; weak D call: TRBD1 (5 bases). The CDR3 covers 14 residues. Germline CDR1 MNHNS, CDR2 SASEGT. V dropped 5 bases and J dropped 3 bases, with 13 bases sitting between them. Here the CDR3 reads CASSYYPGYYGYTF. The CDR3 DNA follows: TGTGCCAGCAGTTATTACCCAGGGTACTATGGCTACACCTTC.

V gene TRBV5-6 combines with J gene TRBJ1-5; weak D call: TRBD1 (6 bases). Germline loops: CDR1 SGHDT, CDR2 YYEEEE. V lost 2 bases and J 7 bases, leaving 19 bases between the germline ends. CDR3 length: 16 residues. The CDR3 sequence is CASSLGTPHLRQPQHF. The CDR3, as DNA: TGTGCCAGCAGCTTAGGGACACCCCATCTAAGACAGCCCCAGCATTTT.

This clone was counted only a few times. The V and J genes are TRBV11-2 and TRBJ1-2; D ambiguous. The CDR3 consists of 14 residues. From germline, CDR1 is SGHAT and CDR2 FQNNGV. The V end was cut by 3 bases, the J end by 0 bases, with 8 bases between. CDR3 nucleotide sequence: TGTGCCAGCAGCTTGGAGCCTTCTAACTATGGCTACACCTTC. The encoded protein is CASSLEPSNYGYTF.

V usage is TRBV29-1 and J usage is TRBJ1-1; D unclear. Germline V gene data show CDR1 as SQVTM and CDR2 as ANQGSEA. The CDR3 extends over 11 amino acids. Trimming shortened V by 6 bases and J by 5 bases, and 10 bases separated the two germline ends. The chain's CDR3 is CSVTGETEAFF. The CDR3 coding sequence is TGCAGCGTGACGGGTGAGACTGAAGCTTTCTTT. The complete variable domain, with remaining parts taken from reference TRBV29-1 and TRBJ1-1, reads SAVISQKPSRDICQRGTSLTIQCQVDSQVTMMFWYRQQPGQSLTLIATANQGSEATYESGFVIDKFPISRPNLTFSTLTVSNMSPEDSSIYLCSVTGETEAFFGQGTRLTVV.

V gene TRBV11-2 combines with J gene TRBJ2-3; D may be TRBD1 (5 bases). CDR3 length equals 15 residues. The germline V and J ends were trimmed by 7 bases and 0 bases, with 14 bases remaining between them. In germline, CDR1 is SGHAT, CDR2 FQNNGV. In DNA, the CDR3 is TGTGCCAGCACCATAAACCCAGGGAGCACAGATACGCAGTATTTT. Its protein product is CASTINPGSTDTQYF.

The rearrangement links TRBV14 to TRBJ2-1, with a tentative D call TRBD1 (6 bases). Trimming cost V 0 bases and J 6 bases, with 9 bases left between them. The CDR3 sequence is 14 residues long. Germline V gene sequence: CDR1 SGHDN, CDR2 FVKESK. The CDR3 here is CASSQEVRGNEQFF. DNA of the CDR3: TGTGCCAGCAGCCAAGAGGTCAGGGGCAATGAGCAGTTCTTC.

This chain connects TRBV5-1 to TRBJ2-2; 7 bases fit TRBD1. This CDR3 spans 17 amino acids. The V segment lost 4 bases and the J segment 1 base; nucleotides outside the gene matches: 10. Germline loops: CDR1 SGHRS, CDR2 YFSETQ. The CDR3 nucleotides read TGCGCCAGCAGCCCGAACCCGACAGGGCAGAACACCGGGGAGCTGTTTTTT. Translating gives CASSPNPTGQNTGELFF.

The chain is built from TRBV6-1 and TRBJ2-7; TRBD1 agrees at 7 bases. CDR1 is MNHNS and CDR2 is SASEGT in the germline V gene. V was clipped by 4 bases and J by 2 bases; unmatched bases: 5. CDR3 length equals 14 residues. CDR3 nucleotide sequence: TGTGCCAGCAGTGTCACAGGGGCAGCCTACGAGCAGTACTTC. Its protein product is CASSVTGAAYEQYF.